These 31 T cell receptor beta chains originate from one sample sequenced in a study of T-cell memory formation after mild COVID-19. One entry per CDR3 protein results from TCRdb running MiXCR on the 5' RACE reads. Of 380,000 or so distinct CDR3 sequences listed, about an eighth were seen once; the top ten hold 22%. Sequenced sample: PBMCs or a T cell subset sorted from them (not recorded which). The source of these receptors is a man aged 18 to 29 who had mild COVID-19 (a few samples of this study predate the infection). Cell type and time point are not known.

This clonotype occurred many times. This sequence joins TRBV7-2 and TRBJ2-2, with 7 bases that match TRBD2. The CDR3 runs 15 residues. The germline gives CDR1 SGHTA, CDR2 FQGNSA. J gave up 6 bases and V 3 bases, and 7 bases lay outside the gene matches. The CDR3 DNA is TGTGCCAGCAGCTTCGGACTAGGGGAGGCCGGGGAGCTGTTTTTT. It specifies CASSFGLGEAGELFF.

The CDR3: CASSLAAANTEAFF. As DNA, the CDR3 is TGTGCCAGCAGCTTAGCGGCAGCGAACACTGAAGCTTTCTTT. The chain recombines TRBV7-9 with TRBJ1-1; D uncertain. The CDR3 loop spans 14 amino acids. Germline lookup yields CDR1 SEHNR and CDR2 FQNEAQ (reference sequence). V gave up 0 bases and J gave up 1 base, with 6 bases separating them.

V usage is TRBV11-2 and J usage is TRBJ1-2; no clear D gene. CDR1 is SGHAT and CDR2 is FQNNGV in the germline V gene. V lost 5 bases, J lost 8 bases, and 15 bases lay in between. The CDR3 totals 13 residues. CDR3 sequence reads: CASSDLILGGYTF. The CDR3 bases are TGTGCCAGCAGCGATCTTATTCTAGGCGGCTACACCTTC.

The rearrangement links TRBV4-3 to TRBJ2-2; D unclear. V was pared by 0 bases and J by 9 bases, with 11 bases between. The germline CDR1 and CDR2 sequences are LGHNA and YSLEER. The CDR3 extends over 14 amino acids. DNA for the CDR3: TGCGCCAGCAGCCAAGACCGTTGGGCCTGGGAGCTGTTTTTT. Encoded protein: CASSQDRWAWELFF.

This clonotype was seen a handful of times. The chain links TRBV18 to TRBJ1-6; TRBD1 agrees at 8 bases. Germline trimming cut 2 bases from V and 6 bases from J; bases unmatched to any gene: 3. CDR1 is KGHSH and CDR2 is LQKENI in the germline V gene. This CDR3 contains 15 residues. This chain's CDR3 is CASSPGTGVNSPLHF. The CDR3 DNA reads TGTGCCAGCTCACCAGGGACAGGTGTTAATTCACCCCTCCACTTT.

There are many counts of this clonotype. This rearrangement joins TRBV12-3 or TRBV12-4 to TRBJ2-2; tentative D call: TRBD2 (5 bases). Trimming pared 5 bases from V and 2 bases from J, leaving 9 bases between. This CDR3 has 14 residues. CDR3 sequence: CASSPGLNTGELFF. The CDR3 DNA sequence: TGTGCCAGCAGTCCCGGACTTAACACCGGGGAGCTGTTTTTT.

There are a few counts of this clonotype. V and J are TRBV27 and TRBJ2-2; D may match TRBD1 or TRBD2 (5 bases each). The CDR3 length is 14 residues. The germline V gene has CDR1 MNHEY and CDR2 SMNVEV (reference sequence). Trimming removed 3 bases at V and 6 bases at J, with 11 bases between. As DNA, the CDR3 is TGTGCCAGCAGTTTTTTAGGGGACGCCGGGGAGCTGTTTTTT. This sequence encodes CASSFLGDAGELFF.

This chain joins TRBV4-1 and TRBJ1-1; TRBD1 aligns across 8 bases. V lost 3 bases, J lost 10 bases, and 16 bases stayed unmatched. The CDR3 is made up of 16 amino acids. CDR1 and CDR2 (germline): MGHRA, YSYEKL. CDR3 loop: CASSHPGQGGMNGAFF. As DNA, the CDR3 is TGCGCCAGCAGCCATCCCGGACAGGGAGGAATGAATGGAGCTTTCTTT.

This clonotype has only a few counts. CDR3 bases: TGCGCCAGCAGCTCCGTAGCGTTAAGCCGCTCCCCAGAGACCCAGTACTTC. Its protein product is CASSSVALSRSPETQYF. This chain joins TRBV5-1 and TRBJ2-5; the D gene is possibly TRBD2 (5 bases). The CDR3 length is 17 residues. The V gene lost 3 bases and the J gene lost 4 bases, with 22 bases spanning the gap. Germline loops: CDR1 SGHRS, CDR2 YFSETQ.

J is TRBJ2-2 and V is TRBV5-1; 9 bases align to TRBD2. The CDR3 is 18 amino acids. Germline V gives CDR1 SGHRS, CDR2 YFSETQ. V was clipped by 2 bases and J by 3 bases; unmatched bases: 11. CDR3 in DNA: TGCGCCAGCAGCTTCCCTCGACGAGCGGGGGGCGACACCGGGGAGCTGTTTTTT. Protein sequence: CASSFPRRAGGDTGELFF.

This clonotype was recorded many times. The chain is built from TRBV3-1 and TRBJ1-1; D may be TRBD1 (6 bases). V lost 2 bases and J lost 6, with 10 bases in between. Germline CDR1 is LGHDT and CDR2 is YNNKEL (reference sequence). The CDR3 has 13 residues. CDR3 DNA sequence: TGTGCCAGCAGCCAAAGGGGGAGCGCTGAAGCTTTCTTT. It is translated as CASSQRGSAEAFF.

This clonotype appeared a few times. The rearrangement links TRBV20-1 to TRBJ2-1, with D unclear. The CDR3 has 14 amino acids. Trimming took off 6 bases at V and 0 bases at J, with 12 bases between the two ends. Germline V gene sequence: CDR1 DFQATT, CDR2 SNEGSKA (reference sequence). The CDR3 sequence: CSAVRPSSYNEQFF. The CDR3 DNA follows: TGCAGTGCCGTAAGGCCAAGCTCCTACAATGAGCAGTTCTTC.

CDR3 DNA: TGTGCCAGCAGGGTCCGGGACAGGAACACCGGGGAGCTGTTTTTT. This encodes CASRVRDRNTGELFF. The rearrangement joins TRBV2 to TRBJ2-2; 7 bases align to TRBD1. Unmatched junction bases numbered 5, after V lost 6 bases and J lost 1 base. The germline V gene has CDR1 SNHLY and CDR2 FYNNEI. The CDR3 spans 15 residues.

This clonotype appeared many times. V usage is TRBV12-3 or TRBV12-4 and J usage is TRBJ2-5; the D is unclear. This CDR3 is built from 13 residues. V dropped 2 bases and J dropped 4 bases, with 8 bases sitting between them. The CDR3 sequence: CASSLYVRETQYF. The CDR3 DNA follows: TGTGCCAGCAGTTTATATGTCCGAGAGACCCAGTACTTC.

For the CDR3, the DNA is TGCGCCAGCAGCCAAGAAAGAGGAGGGGGACAGGGGTCCTACACCTTC. Its translation is CASSQERGGGQGSYTF. This rearrangement joins TRBV4-3 to TRBJ1-2; 10 bases are a match to TRBD1. Germline CDR1 reads LGHNA; CDR2 reads YSLEER. The CDR3 is 16 residues long. After removal of 0 bases from V and 10 bases from J, the junction contained 11 bases not matched to a gene.

This clonotype has more than one count but fewer than ten. The chain links TRBV18 to TRBJ2-2; no reliable D call. Germline V gene lookup returns CDR1 KGHSH and CDR2 LQKENI. V dropped 3 bases and J dropped 2 bases, with 10 bases sitting between them. The CDR3 sequence is 15 residues long. Here the CDR3 reads CASSPTPLNTGELFF. CDR3 DNA sequence: TGTGCCAGCTCACCGACACCGCTCAACACCGGGGAGCTGTTTTTT.

Here the CDR3 DNA reads TGTGCCAGCAGCGGACAGGGCCCTTCACAGCCCCAGCATTTT. Translated, it gives CASSGQGPSQPQHF. J is TRBJ1-5 and V is TRBV6-8, with 8 bases matching TRBD1. This CDR3 has 14 amino acids. Germline CDR1 and CDR2: MNHGY and SAAAGT. V lost 6 bases and J lost 7; bases outside the gene matches: 8.

This sequence joins TRBV5-1 and TRBJ1-1; unclear D gene. Germline CDR1 is SGHRS and CDR2 is YFSETQ. This CDR3 contains 13 residues. The V and J ends lost 7 bases and 1 base respectively, with 11 bases between them. The CDR3 region has the DNA TGCGCCAGCGCTGCCCTGGGGAACACTGAAGCTTTCTTT. Translating it yields CASAALGNTEAFF. Full variable domain (outside the CDR3, taken from reference TRBV5-1 and TRBJ1-1): KAGVTQTPRYLIKTRGQQVTLSCSPISGHRSVSWYQQTPGQGLQFLFEYFSETQRNKGNFPGRFSGRQFSNSRSEMNVSTLELGDSALYLCASAALGNTEAFFGQGTRLTVV.

This chain joins TRBV20-1 and TRBJ1-4; no reliable D call. The germline V gene has CDR1 DFQATT and CDR2 SNEGSKA (reference sequence). V was trimmed by 2 bases and J by 4 bases, leaving 8 bases between them. The CDR3 spans 13 residues. As DNA, the CDR3 is TGCAGTGCTAGACCATGGAATAATGAAAAACTGTTTTTT. It yields the protein CSARPWNNEKLFF.

This clonotype was recorded many times. The J gene is TRBJ2-1, the V gene TRBV7-2, with D possibly TRBD1 on 6 matching bases. The CDR3 has 15 amino acids. The germline gives CDR1 SGHTA, CDR2 FQGNSA. With 5 bases removed from V and 5 bases from J, the gap between germline ends came to 16 bases. CDR3 in DNA: TGTGCCAGCAGCATGCAGGGGCGTGTTGACAATGAGCAGTTCTTC. Protein: CASSMQGRVDNEQFF.

This clonotype occurred a few times. The genes are TRBV2 and TRBJ2-2; weak D call: TRBD2 (5 bases). Germline values: CDR1 SNHLY, CDR2 FYNNEI. V shed 2 bases and J shed 2 bases, with 9 bases lying between them. This CDR3 is built from 15 residues. The CDR3 DNA sequence: TGTGCCAGCAGTGAATCGGCTAGCAACACCGGGGAGCTGTTTTTT. This codes for CASSESASNTGELFF. Variable domain in full (rest from reference TRBV2 and TRBJ2-2): EPEVTQTPSHQVTQMGQEVILRCVPISNHLYFYWYRQILGQKVEFLVSFYNNEISEKSEIFDDQFSVERPDGSNFTLKIRSTKLEDSAMYFCASSESASNTGELFFGEGSRLTVL.

The chain is built from TRBV11-1 and TRBJ2-1, with D possibly being TRBD1 (7 bases). The CDR3 length is 15 residues. V was trimmed by 3 bases and J by 7 bases, leaving 16 bases between them. Germline assignment: CDR1 SGHAT and CDR2 FQDESV (reference sequence). The CDR3 DNA follows: TGTGCCAGCAGCTTCAGTCAGGGGGGCGAGAATGAGCAGTTCTTC. Protein product: CASSFSQGGENEQFF.

This chain connects TRBV6-4 to TRBJ2-4, with 7 bases lining up with TRBD1. With 3 bases clipped from V and 5 bases from J, the junction kept 10 bases outside the gene matches. The CDR3 spans 16 residues. From germline, CDR1 is MRHNA and CDR2 SNTAGT. CDR3 bases: TGTGCCAGCAGTGAGAAGATCCAGGGGGTCGAAAACATTCAGTACTTC. It translates to CASSEKIQGVENIQYF.

The chain links TRBV27 to TRBJ1-2; D is perhaps TRBD1 (5 bases). Germline-derived CDR1 and CDR2 are MNHEY and SMNVEV (reference sequence). The CDR3 runs to 15 residues. V lost 6 bases and J 4 bases, leaving 18 bases between the germline ends. CDR3 sequence reads: CASSPTVGTSYGYTF. The CDR3 DNA reads as TGTGCCAGCAGCCCAACTGTGGGGACGAGCTATGGCTACACCTTC.

In its sample, this clonotype was seen a few times. The J gene is TRBJ2-2, the V gene TRBV7-9; TRBD2 agrees at 8 bases. This CDR3 spans 18 amino acids. J gave up 0 bases and V 6 bases, and 12 bases lay outside the gene matches. Germline CDR1 is SEHNR and CDR2 is FQNEAQ (reference sequence). The CDR3 DNA reads TGTGCCAGCAGACCGGGCCGGGCTAGCGGGCCGAACACCGGGGAGCTGTTTTTT. Translation: CASRPGRASGPNTGELFF. Full variable domain (outside the CDR3, taken from reference TRBV7-9 and TRBJ2-2): DTGVSQNPRHKITKRGQNVTFRCDPISEHNRLYWYRQTLGQGPEFLTYFQNEAQLEKSRLLSDRFSAERPKGSFSTLEIQRTEQGDSAMYLCASRPGRASGPNTGELFFGEGSRLTVL.

The genes are TRBV7-9 and TRBJ1-1; tentative D call: TRBD1 (5 bases). V was shortened by 5 bases and J by 3 bases, with 10 bases between the two germline ends. Germline loops: CDR1 SEHNR, CDR2 FQNEAQ (reference sequence). This CDR3 region has 13 residues. CDR3 sequence (DNA): TGTGCCAGCAGCCCACAGGCCTACACTGAAGCTTTCTTT. Translation: CASSPQAYTEAFF.

This clonotype was recorded many times. The chain combines TRBV12-3 or TRBV12-4 with TRBJ1-5; the match to TRBD1 covers 9 bases. The CDR3 is 15 amino acids. The V segment lost 8 bases and the J segment 6 bases; nucleotides outside the gene matches: 11. CDR3 loop: CASPRDRENFQPQHF. The DNA for the CDR3 is TGTGCCAGCCCCCGGGACAGGGAAAATTTTCAGCCCCAGCATTTT.

This clonotype was seen many times. The V gene is TRBV7-2, the J gene TRBJ2-3; 11 bases line up with TRBD2. Germline CDR1 SGHTA, CDR2 FQGNSA. Trimming took 4 bases from V and 3 from J; bases not matched to a gene: 3. This CDR3 has 15 residues. CDR3 sequence reads: CASSYSGGETDTQYF. The CDR3 coding sequence is TGTGCCAGCAGCTATAGCGGGGGGGAGACAGATACGCAGTATTTT. The full variable domain, its missing parts supplied by reference TRBV7-2 and TRBJ2-3, is GAGVSQSPSNKVTEKGKDVELRCDPISGHTALYWYRQSLGQGLEFLIYFQGNSAPDKSGLPSDRFSAERTGGSVSTLTIQRTQQEDSAVYLCASSYSGGETDTQYFGPGTRLTVL.

This clonotype was seen many times. This chain uses TRBV7-2 with TRBJ2-7, with TRBD2 identical over 8 bases. The CDR3 extends over 14 amino acids. Germline lookup yields CDR1 SGHTA and CDR2 FQGNSA. The V segment lost 1 base and the J segment 4 bases; nucleotides outside the gene matches: 3. The CDR3: CASSLGGGFYEQYF. As DNA, the CDR3 is TGTGCCAGCAGCTTAGGCGGGGGGTTTTACGAGCAGTACTTC.

The chain employs TRBV30 and TRBJ1-1; D is unclear. This CDR3 spans 13 amino acids. Germline V gene lookup returns CDR1 GTSNPN and CDR2 SVGIG (reference sequence). Between the trimmed V and J ends, which lost 0 bases and 3 bases, there was a span of 8 bases. CDR3 sequence reads: CAWSVSRHTEAFF. CDR3 nucleotides: TGTGCCTGGAGTGTAAGTCGTCACACTGAAGCTTTCTTT.

This clonotype has just a few counts. The rearrangement links TRBV9 to TRBJ2-2, with 10 positions matching TRBD2. With 3 bases clipped from V and 6 bases from J, the junction kept 11 bases outside the gene matches. Germline loops: CDR1 SGDLS, CDR2 YYNGEE. This CDR3 contains 17 residues. Written as DNA, the CDR3 is TGTGCCAGCAGCGAGCCACGAGCGGGGGGGCGCCCCGGGGAGCTGTTTTTT. Translation: CASSEPRAGGRPGELFF.